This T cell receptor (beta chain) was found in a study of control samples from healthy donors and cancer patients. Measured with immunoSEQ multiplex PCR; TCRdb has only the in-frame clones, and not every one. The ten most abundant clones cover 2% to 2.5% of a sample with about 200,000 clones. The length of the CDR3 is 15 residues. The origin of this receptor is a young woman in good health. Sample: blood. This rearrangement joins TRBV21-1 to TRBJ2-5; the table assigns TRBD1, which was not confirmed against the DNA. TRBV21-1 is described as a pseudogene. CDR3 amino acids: CASSMGNRDVETQYF. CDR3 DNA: TGTGCCAGCAGCATGGGCAACAGGGATGTAGAGACCCAGTACTTC.